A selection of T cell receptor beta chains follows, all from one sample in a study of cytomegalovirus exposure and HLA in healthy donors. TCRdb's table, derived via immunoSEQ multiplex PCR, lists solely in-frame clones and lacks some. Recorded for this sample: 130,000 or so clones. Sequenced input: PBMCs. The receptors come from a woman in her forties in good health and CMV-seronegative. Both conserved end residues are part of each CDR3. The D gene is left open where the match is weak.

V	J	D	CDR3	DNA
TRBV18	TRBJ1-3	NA	CASSPTRSSGNTIYF	TGTGCCAGCTCACCAACTCGGAGCTCTGGAAACACCATATATTTT
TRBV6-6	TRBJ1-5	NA	CASSYGSQPQHF	TGTGCCAGCAGTTACGGGAGTCAGCCCCAGCATTTT
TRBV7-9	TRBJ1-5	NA	CASSHGGPSNQPQHF	TGTGCCAGCAGTCACGGGGGGCCGAGCAATCAGCCCCAGCATTTT
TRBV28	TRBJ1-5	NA	CASTSGNQPQHF	TGTGCCAGCACCTCGGGGAATCAGCCCCAGCATTTT
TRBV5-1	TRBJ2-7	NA	CASSLTGLSSSEQYF	TGCGCCAGCAGCTTAACAGGGCTTAGTTCTTCCGAGCAGTACTTC
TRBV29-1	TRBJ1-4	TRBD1	CSVEGQGTEKLFF	TGCAGCGTTGAGGGACAGGGGACCGAAAAACTGTTTTTT
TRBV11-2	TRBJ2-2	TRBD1	CASSSGTGWVGELFF	TGTGCCAGCAGCTCCGGGACAGGGTGGGTCGGGGAGCTGTTTTTT
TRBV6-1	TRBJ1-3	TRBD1	CASSGLGTGFAGNTIYF	TGTGCCAGCAGTGGTCTAGGGACAGGGTTTGCTGGAAACACCATATATTTT
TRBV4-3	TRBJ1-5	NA	CASSQSRGQPQHF	TGCGCCAGCAGCCAAAGCAGGGGTCAGCCCCAGCATTTT
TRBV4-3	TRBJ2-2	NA	CASSNSVKPTGELFF	TGCGCCAGCAGCAATAGCGTAAAACCCACCGGGGAGCTGTTTTTT
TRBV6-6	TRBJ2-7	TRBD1	CASSSGTGVSEQYF	TGTGCCAGCAGTTCCGGGACAGGGGTGAGCGAGCAGTACTTC
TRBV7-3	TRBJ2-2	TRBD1	CASSKQGSNTGELFF	TGTGCCAGCAGCAAACAGGGGTCGAACACCGGGGAGCTGTTTTTT
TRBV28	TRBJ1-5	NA	CASSSGGRSNQPQHF	TGTGCCAGCAGTTCGGGGGGGCGTAGCAATCAGCCCCAGCATTTT
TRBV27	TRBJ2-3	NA	CASSLKGGTDTQYF	TGTGCCAGCAGTTTAAAGGGGGGCACAGATACGCAGTATTTT
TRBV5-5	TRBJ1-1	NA	CASSPLQRGNTEAFF	TGTGCCAGCAGCCCGTTGCAGCGAGGAAACACTGAAGCTTTCTTT
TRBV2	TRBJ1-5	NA	CASMGETAGADQPQHF	TGTGCCAGCATGGGGGAAACGGCAGGGGCCGATCAGCCCCAGCATTTT
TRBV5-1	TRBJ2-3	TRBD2	CASSLGLAVSTDTQYF	TGCGCCAGCAGCTTGGGACTAGCGGTTTCCACAGATACGCAGTATTTT
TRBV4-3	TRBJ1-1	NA	CASSQEGRDSEAFF	TGCGCCAGCAGCCAAGAGGGCAGGGACTCTGAAGCTTTCTTT
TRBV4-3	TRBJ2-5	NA	CASSRQQGQETQYF	TGCGCCAGCAGCCGCCAACAGGGACAAGAGACCCAGTACTTC
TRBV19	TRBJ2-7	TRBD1	CASSTRGQGAREQYF	TGTGCCAGTAGTACCAGAGGACAGGGGGCGAGGGAGCAGTACTTC
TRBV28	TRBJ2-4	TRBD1	CASSFQGARNIQYF	TGTGCCAGCAGTTTCCAGGGGGCGAGAAACATTCAGTACTTC
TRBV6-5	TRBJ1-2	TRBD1	CASRTRTGRTYGYTF	TGTGCCAGCCGAACCAGGACAGGGAGGACCTATGGCTACACCTTC
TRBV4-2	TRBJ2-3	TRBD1	CASSQETGADTQYF	TGTGCCAGCAGCCAGGAAACAGGGGCAGATACGCAGTATTTT
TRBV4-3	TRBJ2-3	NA	CASSQDGGSGQYF	TGCGCCAGCAGCCAAGATGGAGGGAGTGGGCAGTATTTT
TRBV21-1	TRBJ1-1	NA	CASSKEGQLNTEAFF	TGTGCCAGCAGCAAAGAGGGACAGCTCAACACTGAAGCTTTCTTT
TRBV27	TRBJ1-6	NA	CASGEGRPPLHF	TGTGCCAGCGGAGAGGGCCGTCCACCCCTCCACTTT
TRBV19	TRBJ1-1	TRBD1	CASSRDYRGAGNTEAFF	TGTGCCAGTAGTAGAGACTACAGGGGCGCGGGGAACACTGAAGCTTTCTTT
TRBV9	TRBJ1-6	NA	CASSPTGRVNSPLHF	TGTGCCAGCAGCCCCACGGGCAGGGTGAATTCACCCCTCCACTTT
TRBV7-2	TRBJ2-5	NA	CASSLDSPTQYF	TGTGCCAGCAGCTTAGACAGCCCAACCCAGTACTTC
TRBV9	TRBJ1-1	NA	CASSVEGAQTEAFF	TGTGCCAGCAGCGTAGAAGGGGCTCAGACGGAAGCTTTCTTT
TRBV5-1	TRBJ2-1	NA	CASGGYNEQFF	TGCGCCAGCGGGGGGTACAATGAGCAGTTCTTC
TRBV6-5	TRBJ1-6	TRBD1	CASSPGQGKNSPLHF	TGTGCCAGCAGTCCCGGACAGGGTAAGAATTCACCCCTCCACTTT
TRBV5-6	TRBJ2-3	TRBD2	CASSLINFLAGAQTDTQYF	TGTGCCAGCAGCTTGATAAACTTCTTAGCGGGGGCTCAGACAGATACGCAGTATTTT
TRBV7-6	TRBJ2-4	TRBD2	CASSLEGSGVPRRNIQYF	TGTGCCAGCAGCTTAGAGGGTAGCGGGGTCCCCCGACGAAACATTCAGTACTTC
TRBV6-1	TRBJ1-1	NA	CASSVQERAEAFF	TGTGCCAGCAGTGTACAGGAGCGCGCTGAAGCTTTCTTT
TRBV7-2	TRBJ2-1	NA	CASSTAPGLFNEQFF	TGTGCCAGCAGCACGGCCCCGGGACTGTTCAATGAGCAGTTCTTC
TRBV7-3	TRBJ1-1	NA	CASSLAGLPEAFF	TGTGCCAGCAGCTTAGCAGGGCTCCCTGAAGCTTTCTTT
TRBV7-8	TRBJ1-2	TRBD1	CASSLPSGQGPGGYTF	TGTGCCAGCAGCTTACCATCGGGACAGGGTCCCGGGGGCTACACCTTC
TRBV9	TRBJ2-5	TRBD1	CASSVGGTGNQETQYF	TGTGCCAGCAGCGTCGGGGGGACAGGGAACCAAGAGACCCAGTACTTC
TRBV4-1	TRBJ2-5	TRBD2	CASSQAWRTSGEETQYF	TGCGCCAGCAGCCAAGCATGGCGGACTAGCGGGGAAGAGACCCAGTACTTC
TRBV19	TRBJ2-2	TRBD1	CASSGGYGELFF	TGTGCCAGTTCAGGGGGCTACGGGGAGCTGTTTTTT
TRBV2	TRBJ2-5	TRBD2	CASSRGTSGAGGTQYF	TGTGCCAGCAGTCGAGGGACTAGCGGGGCCGGAGGTACCCAGTACTTC
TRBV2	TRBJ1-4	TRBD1	CASSRQGALPTEKLFF	TGTGCCAGCAGCCGACAGGGGGCTCTCCCAACTGAAAAACTGTTTTTT
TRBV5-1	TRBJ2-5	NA	CASSGGAEETQYF	TGCGCCAGCAGCGGGGGGGCTGAAGAGACCCAGTACTTC
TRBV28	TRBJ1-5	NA	CASSSRHSNQPQHF	TGTGCCAGCAGTTCGAGACATAGCAATCAGCCCCAGCATTTT
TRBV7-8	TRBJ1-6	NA	CASTPQRISSYNSPLHF	TGTGCCAGCACCCCACAGCGGATAAGCTCCTATAATTCACCCCTCCACTTT
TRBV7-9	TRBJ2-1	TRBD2	CASSLGASGGYEQFF	TGTGCCAGCAGCTTAGGTGCTAGCGGGGGATACGAGCAGTTCTTC
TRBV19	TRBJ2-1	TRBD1	CASTISGTGHNEQFF	TGTGCCAGTACTATTTCCGGGACAGGGCACAATGAGCAGTTCTTC
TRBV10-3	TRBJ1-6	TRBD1	CAIKGQGFTPLHF	TGTGCCATCAAAGGACAGGGCTTCACACCCCTCCACTTT
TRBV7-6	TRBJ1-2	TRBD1	CASREGQGPTYGYTF	TGTGCCAGCAGGGAGGGACAGGGGCCTACCTATGGCTACACCTTC
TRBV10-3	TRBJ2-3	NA	CAISESMDWSTDTQYF	TGTGCCATCAGTGAGTCAATGGACTGGAGCACAGATACGCAGTATTTT
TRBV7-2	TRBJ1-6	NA	CASSLVGSSYNSPLHF	TGTGCCAGCAGCTTAGTGGGGAGCTCCTATAATTCACCCCTCCACTTT
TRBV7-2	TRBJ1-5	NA	CASSLISLSNQPQHF	TGTGCCAGCAGCTTAATTTCTCTTAGCAATCAGCCCCAGCATTTT
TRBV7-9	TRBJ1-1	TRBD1	CASSFIDRDNPEAFF	TGTGCCAGCAGCTTTATAGACAGGGATAACCCTGAAGCTTTCTTT
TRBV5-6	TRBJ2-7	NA	CASSLYYEQYF	TGTGCCAGCAGCTTATACTACGAGCAGTACTTC
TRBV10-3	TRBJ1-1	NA	CAISIGLENTEAFF	TGTGCCATCAGTATAGGACTGGAGAACACTGAAGCTTTCTTT